Here is one TCR beta chain with its context. The target antigen is unknown. The data belong to a study of blood T cells in healthy people across ages. Study outcomes and limitations: PBMCs that were unsorted prevented a conclusive naive versus antigen-experienced comparison.

The authors ran a second PCR of 7 to 11 cycles using a sample-barcoded 5' primer and a J-beta primer mix. TCRdb reprocessed the 5' RACE reads via MiXCR and lists one record per CDR3 protein. The data contain 1.5 million to 2 million distinct CDR3 sequences, about two fifths of them singletons. Drawing of peripheral blood yielded about 10 milliliters from each donor. Each sample yielded at least 6 million isolated PBMCs. The sample consisted of blood. This sequence was found in a human donor in good health.

The CDR3 region has the DNA TGCAGCGTTGGGGGTATTACAGGACAGGGGGACTATGGCTACACCTTC. This sequence encodes CSVGGITGQGDYGYTF. This chain joins TRBV29-1 and TRBJ1-2, with TRBD1 identical over 10 bases. Germline CDR1 is SQVTM and CDR2 is ANQGSEA. V gave up 4 bases and J gave up 3 bases; unmatched junction bases: 11. CDR3 length equals 16 residues. Full variable domain (rest looked up from reference TRBV29-1 and TRBJ1-2): SAVISQKPSRDICQRGTSLTIQCQVDSQVTMMFWYRQQPGQSLTLIATANQGSEATYESGFVIDKFPISRPNLTFSTLTVSNMSPEDSSIYLCSVGGITGQGDYGYTFGSGTRLTVV.